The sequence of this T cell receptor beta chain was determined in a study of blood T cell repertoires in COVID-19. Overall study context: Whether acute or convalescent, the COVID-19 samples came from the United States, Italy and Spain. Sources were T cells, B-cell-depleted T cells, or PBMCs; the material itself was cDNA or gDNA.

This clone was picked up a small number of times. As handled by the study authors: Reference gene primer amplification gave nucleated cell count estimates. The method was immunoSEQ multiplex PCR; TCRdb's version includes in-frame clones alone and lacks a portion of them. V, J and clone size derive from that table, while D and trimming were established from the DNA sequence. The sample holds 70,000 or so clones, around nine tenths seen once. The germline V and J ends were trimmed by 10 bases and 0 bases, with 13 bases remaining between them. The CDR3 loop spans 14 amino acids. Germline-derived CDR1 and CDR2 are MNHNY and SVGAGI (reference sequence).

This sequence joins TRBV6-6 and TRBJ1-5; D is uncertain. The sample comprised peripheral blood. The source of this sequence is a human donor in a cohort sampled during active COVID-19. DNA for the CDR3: TGTGCCACCCGGTTTGGGAGTAGCAATCAGCCCCAGCATTTT. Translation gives CATRFGSSNQPQHF.